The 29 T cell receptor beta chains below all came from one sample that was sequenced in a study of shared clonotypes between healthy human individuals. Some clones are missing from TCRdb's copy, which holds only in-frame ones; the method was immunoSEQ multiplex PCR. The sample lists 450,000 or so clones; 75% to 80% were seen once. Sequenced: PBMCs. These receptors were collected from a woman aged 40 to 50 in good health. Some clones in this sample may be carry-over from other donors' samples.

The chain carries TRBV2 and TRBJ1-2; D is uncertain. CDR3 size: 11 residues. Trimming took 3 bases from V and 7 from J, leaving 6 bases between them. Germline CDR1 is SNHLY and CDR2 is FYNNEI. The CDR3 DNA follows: TGTGCCAGCAGTGATCTCGGTGGCTACACCTTC. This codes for CASSDLGGYTF. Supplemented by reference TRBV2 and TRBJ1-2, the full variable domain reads EPEVTQTPSHQVTQMGQEVILRCVPISNHLYFYWYRQILGQKVEFLVSFYNNEISEKSEIFDDQFSVERPDGSNFTLKIRSTKLEDSAMYFCASSDLGGYTFGSGTRLTVV.

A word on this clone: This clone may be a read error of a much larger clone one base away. CDR3 sequence (DNA): TGTGCCTGGAGTTGGATGGTAGCGGGGTACAATGAGCAGTTCTTC. Its protein product is CAWSWMVAGYNEQFF. This chain links TRBV30 with TRBJ2-1, with 8 nucleotides matching TRBD2. The CDR3 length is 15 residues. CDR1 and CDR2 (germline): GTSNPN, SVGIG (reference sequence). The V segment lost 2 bases and the J segment 4 bases; nucleotides outside the gene matches: 7.

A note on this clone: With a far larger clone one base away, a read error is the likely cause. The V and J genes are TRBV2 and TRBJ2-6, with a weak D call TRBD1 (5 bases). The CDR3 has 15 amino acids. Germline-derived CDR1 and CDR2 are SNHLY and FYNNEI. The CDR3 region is CASSYGLGGANVPTF. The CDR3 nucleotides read TGTGCCAGCAGCTACGGCCTAGGTGGGGCCAACGTCCCGACTTTC.

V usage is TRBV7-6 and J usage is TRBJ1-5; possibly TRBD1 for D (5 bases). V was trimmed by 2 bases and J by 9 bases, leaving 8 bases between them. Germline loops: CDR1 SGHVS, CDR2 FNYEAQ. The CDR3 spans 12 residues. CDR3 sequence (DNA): TGTGCCAGCAGCTTACCCGGGGCGCCCCAGCATTTT. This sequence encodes CASSLPGAPQHF.

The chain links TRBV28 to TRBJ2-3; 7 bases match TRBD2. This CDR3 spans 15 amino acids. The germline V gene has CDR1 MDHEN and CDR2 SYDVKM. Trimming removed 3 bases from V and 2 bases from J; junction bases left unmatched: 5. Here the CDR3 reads CASSFGTTNTDTQYF. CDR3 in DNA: TGTGCCAGCAGTTTCGGGACTACAAACACAGATACGCAGTATTTT.

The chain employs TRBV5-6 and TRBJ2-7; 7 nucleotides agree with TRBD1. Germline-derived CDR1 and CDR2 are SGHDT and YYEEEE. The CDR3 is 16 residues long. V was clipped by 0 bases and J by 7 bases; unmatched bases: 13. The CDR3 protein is CASSLGWGQRPREQYF. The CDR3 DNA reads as TGTGCCAGCAGCTTGGGTTGGGGACAGCGACCGAGGGAGCAGTACTTC. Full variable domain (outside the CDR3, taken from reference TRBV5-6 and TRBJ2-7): DAGVTQSPTHLIKTRGQQVTLRCSPKSGHDTVSWYQQALGQGPQFIFQYYEEEERQRGNFPDRFSGHQFPNYSSELNVNALLLGDSALYLCASSLGWGQRPREQYFGPGTRLTVT.

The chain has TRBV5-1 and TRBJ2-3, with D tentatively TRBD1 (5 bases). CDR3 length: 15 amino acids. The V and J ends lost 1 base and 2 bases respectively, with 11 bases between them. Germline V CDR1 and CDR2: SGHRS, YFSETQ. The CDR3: CASSLIQADTDTQYF. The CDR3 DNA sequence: TGCGCCAGCAGCTTGATACAGGCTGACACAGATACGCAGTATTTT.

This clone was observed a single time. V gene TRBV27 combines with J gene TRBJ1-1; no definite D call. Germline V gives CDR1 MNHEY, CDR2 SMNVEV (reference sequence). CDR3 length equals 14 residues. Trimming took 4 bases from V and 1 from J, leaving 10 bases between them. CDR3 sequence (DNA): TGTGCCAGCAGTTCCCCCCACCAGAACACTGAAGCTTTCTTT. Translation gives CASSSPHQNTEAFF.

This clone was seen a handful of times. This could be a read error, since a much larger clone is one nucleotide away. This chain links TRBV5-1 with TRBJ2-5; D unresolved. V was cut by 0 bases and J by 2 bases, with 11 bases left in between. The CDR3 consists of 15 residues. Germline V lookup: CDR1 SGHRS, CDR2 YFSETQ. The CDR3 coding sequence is TGCGCCAGCAGCTTGGAGGGCGCCGGTCAAGAGACCCAGTACTTC. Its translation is CASSLEGAGQETQYF.

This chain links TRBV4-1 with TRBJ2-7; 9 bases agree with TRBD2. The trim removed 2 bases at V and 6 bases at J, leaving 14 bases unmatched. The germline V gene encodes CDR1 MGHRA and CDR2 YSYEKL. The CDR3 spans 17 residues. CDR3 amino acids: CASSQCPTVTSGCEQYF. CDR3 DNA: TGCGCCAGCAGCCAATGCCCGACCGTTACTAGCGGGTGCGAGCAGTACTTC.

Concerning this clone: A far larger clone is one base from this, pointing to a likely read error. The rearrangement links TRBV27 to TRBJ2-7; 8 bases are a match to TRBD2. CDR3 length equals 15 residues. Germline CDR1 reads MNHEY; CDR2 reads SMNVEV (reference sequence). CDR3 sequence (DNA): TGTGCCAGCAGTTTTTTTGCGGGAGGCCTTCCGGAGCAGTGCTTC. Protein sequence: CASSFFAGGLPEQCF.

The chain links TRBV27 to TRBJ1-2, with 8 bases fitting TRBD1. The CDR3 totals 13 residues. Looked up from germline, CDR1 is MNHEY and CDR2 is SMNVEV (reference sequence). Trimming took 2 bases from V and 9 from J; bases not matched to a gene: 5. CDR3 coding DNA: TGTGCCAGCAGTTTAGACAGGGGCTTACGCTACACCTTC. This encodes CASSLDRGLRYTF.

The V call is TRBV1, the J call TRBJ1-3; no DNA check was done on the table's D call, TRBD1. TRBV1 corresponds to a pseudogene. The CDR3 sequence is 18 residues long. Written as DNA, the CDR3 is TGCACCAGCAGCCACCGGGACAGGGGGCAGAGCTCTGGAAACACCATATATTTT. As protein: CTSSHRDRGQSSGNTIYF.

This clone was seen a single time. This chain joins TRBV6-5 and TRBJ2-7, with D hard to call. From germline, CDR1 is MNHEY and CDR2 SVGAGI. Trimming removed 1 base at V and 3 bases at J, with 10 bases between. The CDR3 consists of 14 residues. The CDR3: CASSYFGPFYEQYF. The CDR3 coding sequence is TGTGCCAGCAGTTACTTCGGACCGTTCTACGAGCAGTACTTC.

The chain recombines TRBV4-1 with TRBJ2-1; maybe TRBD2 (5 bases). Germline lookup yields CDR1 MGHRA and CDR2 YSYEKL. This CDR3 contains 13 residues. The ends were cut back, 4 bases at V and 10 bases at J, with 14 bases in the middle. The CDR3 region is CASSLGIRLEQFF. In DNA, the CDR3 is TGCGCCAGCAGCCTCGGGATTCGACTAGAGCAGTTCTTC.

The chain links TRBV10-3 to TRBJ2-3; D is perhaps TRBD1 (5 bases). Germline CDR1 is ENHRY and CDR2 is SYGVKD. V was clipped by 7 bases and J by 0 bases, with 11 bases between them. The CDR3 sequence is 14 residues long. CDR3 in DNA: TGTGCCATCACCACAGGTGCTAGCACAGATACGCAGTATTTT. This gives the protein CAITTGASTDTQYF.

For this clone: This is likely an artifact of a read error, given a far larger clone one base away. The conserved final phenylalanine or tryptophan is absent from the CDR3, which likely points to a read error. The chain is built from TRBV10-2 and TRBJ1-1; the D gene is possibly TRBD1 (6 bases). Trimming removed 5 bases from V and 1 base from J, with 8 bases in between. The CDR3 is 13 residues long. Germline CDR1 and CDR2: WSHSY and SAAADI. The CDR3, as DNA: TGCGCCAGCAGTCCGACAGGGAACACTGAAGCTTTCTCT. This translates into CASSPTGNTEAFS.

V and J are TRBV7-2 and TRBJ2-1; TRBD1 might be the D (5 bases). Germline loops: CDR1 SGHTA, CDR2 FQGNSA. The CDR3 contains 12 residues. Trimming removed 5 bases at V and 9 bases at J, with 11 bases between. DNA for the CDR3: TGTGCCAGCAGCCGACCCCAGGGTGAGCAGTTCTTC. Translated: CASSRPQGEQFF.

CDR3 sequence reads: CASSLGRKNTGELFF. CDR3 DNA: TGTGCCAGCAGCTTGGGGCGGAAGAACACCGGGGAGCTGTTTTTT. The J gene is TRBJ2-2, the V gene TRBV5-4; D unresolved. CDR1 SGHNT and CDR2 YYREEE come from the germline V gene (reference sequence). The length of the CDR3 is 15 residues. V was pared by 0 bases and J by 1 base, with 7 bases between.

CDR3 coding DNA: TGCGCCAGCAGCTTGGCCTCTAGCGGGAGGGGCACAGATACGCAGTATTTT. This codes for CASSLASSGRGTDTQYF. The chain uses TRBV5-1 and TRBJ2-3; 12 bases are shared with TRBD2. The CDR3 loop spans 17 amino acids. Germline loops: CDR1 SGHRS, CDR2 YFSETQ. J was trimmed by 1 base and V by 0 bases; bases with no gene match: 3.

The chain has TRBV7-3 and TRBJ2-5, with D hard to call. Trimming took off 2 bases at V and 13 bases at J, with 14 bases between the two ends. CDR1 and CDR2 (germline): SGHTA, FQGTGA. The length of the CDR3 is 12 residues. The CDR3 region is CASSLEAGYAYF. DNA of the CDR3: TGTGCCAGCAGCTTAGAGGCTGGGTATGCGTACTTC.

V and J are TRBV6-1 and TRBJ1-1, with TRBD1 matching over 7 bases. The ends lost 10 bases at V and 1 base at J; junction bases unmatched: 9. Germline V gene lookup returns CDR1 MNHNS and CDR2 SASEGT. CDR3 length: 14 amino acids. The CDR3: CAMPQGMGNTEAFF. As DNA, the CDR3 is TGTGCCATGCCACAGGGGATGGGGAACACTGAAGCTTTCTTT.

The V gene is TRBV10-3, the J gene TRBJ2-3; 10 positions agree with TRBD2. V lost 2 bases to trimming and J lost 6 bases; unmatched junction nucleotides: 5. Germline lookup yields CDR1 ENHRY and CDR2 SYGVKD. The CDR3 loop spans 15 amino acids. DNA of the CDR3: TGTGCCATCAGTGAGGGACTAGCGGAGGTGGATACGCAGTATTTT. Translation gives CAISEGLAEVDTQYF.

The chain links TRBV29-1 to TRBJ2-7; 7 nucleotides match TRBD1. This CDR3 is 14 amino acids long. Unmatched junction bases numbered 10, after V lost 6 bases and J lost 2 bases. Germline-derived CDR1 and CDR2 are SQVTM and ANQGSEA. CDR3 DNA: TGCAGCGTAGCTCCGACAGGGAGAGCCTACGAGCAGTACTTC. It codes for CSVAPTGRAYEQYF.

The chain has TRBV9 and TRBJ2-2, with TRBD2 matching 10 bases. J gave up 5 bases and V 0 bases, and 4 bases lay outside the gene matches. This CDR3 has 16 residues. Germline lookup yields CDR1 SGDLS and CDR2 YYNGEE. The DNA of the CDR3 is TGTGCCAGCAGCGTAGGTGGACTAGCGGCAACCGGGGAGCTGTTTTTT. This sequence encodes CASSVGGLAATGELFF. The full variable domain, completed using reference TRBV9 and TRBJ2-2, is DSGVTQTPKHLITATGQRVTLRCSPRSGDLSVYWYQQSLDQGLQFLIQYYNGEERAKGNILERFSAQQFPDLHSELNLSSLELGDSALYFCASSVGGLAATGELFFGEGSRLTVL.

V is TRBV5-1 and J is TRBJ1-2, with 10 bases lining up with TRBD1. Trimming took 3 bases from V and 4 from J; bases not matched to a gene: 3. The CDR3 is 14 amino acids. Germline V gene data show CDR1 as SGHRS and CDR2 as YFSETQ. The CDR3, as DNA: TGCGCCAGCAGCTCCGGACAGGGGGTCTATGGCTACACCTTC. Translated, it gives CASSSGQGVYGYTF. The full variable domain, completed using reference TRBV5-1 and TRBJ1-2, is KAGVTQTPRYLIKTRGQQVTLSCSPISGHRSVSWYQQTPGQGLQFLFEYFSETQRNKGNFPGRFSGRQFSNSRSEMNVSTLELGDSALYLCASSSGQGVYGYTFGSGTRLTVV.

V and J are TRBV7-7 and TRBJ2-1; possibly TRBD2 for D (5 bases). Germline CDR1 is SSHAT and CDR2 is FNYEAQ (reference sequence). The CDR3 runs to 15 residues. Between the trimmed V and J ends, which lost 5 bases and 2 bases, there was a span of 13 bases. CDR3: CASSQLVTPYNEQFF. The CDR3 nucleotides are TGTGCCAGCAGCCAACTAGTGACCCCCTACAATGAGCAGTTCTTC. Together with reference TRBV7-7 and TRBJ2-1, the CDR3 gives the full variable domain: GAGVSQSPRYKVTKRGQDVTLRCDPISSHATLYWYQQALGQGPEFLTYFNYEAQPDKSGLPSDRFSAERPEGSISTLTIQRTEQRDSAMYRCASSQLVTPYNEQFFGPGTRLTVL.

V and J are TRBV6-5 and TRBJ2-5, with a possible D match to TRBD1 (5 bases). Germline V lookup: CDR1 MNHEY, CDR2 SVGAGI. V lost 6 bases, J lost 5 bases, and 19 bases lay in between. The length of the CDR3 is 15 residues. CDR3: CASSRIRRRGETQYF. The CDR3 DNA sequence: TGTGCCAGCAGCCGAATACGGAGAAGGGGTGAGACCCAGTACTTC.

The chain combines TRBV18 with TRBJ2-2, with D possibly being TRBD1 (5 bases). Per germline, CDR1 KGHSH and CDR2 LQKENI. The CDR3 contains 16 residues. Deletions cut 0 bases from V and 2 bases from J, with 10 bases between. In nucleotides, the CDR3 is TGTGCCAGCTCACCACCAGGGGCACAAAACACCGGGGAGCTGTTTTTT. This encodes CASSPPGAQNTGELFF. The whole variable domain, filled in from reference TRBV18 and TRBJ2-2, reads NAGVMQNPRHLVRRRGQEARLRCSPMKGHSHVYWYRQLPEEGLKFMVYLQKENIIDESGMPKERFSAEFPKEGPSILRIQQVVRGDSAAYFCASSPPGAQNTGELFFGEGSRLTVL.